A single sample gave rise to the 27 T cell receptor beta chains below, sequenced in a study of response to subunit inactivated influenza vaccine. TCRdb fed the RT-PCR reads into MiXCR, producing one record per CDR3 protein. The repertoire holds around 790,000 distinct CDR3 sequences, with about 20% as singletons. The sample in question was PBMCs from blood, obtained less than 6 days after vaccination. The origin of the receptors is a man between 50 and 59 years old who received an inactivated influenza vaccine.

This clonotype was counted a few times. The gene calls are TRBV6-2 or TRBV6-3 and TRBJ2-1; D is possibly TRBD1 (5 bases). Trimming removed 5 bases at V and 7 bases at J, with 18 bases between. Per germline, CDR1 MNHEY and CDR2 SVGEGT. There are 15 residues in the CDR3. In DNA form, the CDR3 reads TGTGCCAGCAGTCCCCATCGACAGTTATTGAATGAGCAGTTCTTC. It is translated as CASSPHRQLLNEQFF.

This clonotype is a singleton in its sample. This chain links TRBV28 with TRBJ2-7; tentative D call: TRBD2 (5 bases). The CDR3 loop spans 14 amino acids. The V and J ends lost 1 base and 6 bases respectively, with 13 bases between them. Germline CDR1 is MDHEN and CDR2 is SYDVKM. CDR3 region: CASSLSLGRAEQYF. CDR3 coding DNA: TGTGCCAGCAGTTTATCGCTAGGGCGGGCCGAGCAGTACTTC.

There are a few counts of this clonotype. The chain links TRBV4-1 to TRBJ2-2; the D is unclear. Germline-derived CDR1 and CDR2 are MGHRA and YSYEKL. The V and J ends lost 1 base and 2 bases respectively, with 5 bases between them. The CDR3 contains 14 residues. This chain's CDR3 is CASSQVSNTGELFF. The DNA of the CDR3 is TGCGCCAGCAGCCAAGTTTCCAACACCGGGGAGCTGTTTTTT.

In its sample, this clonotype was seen a few times. The chain uses TRBV5-1 and TRBJ2-3; D is uncertain. V shed 0 bases and J shed 0 bases, with 8 bases lying between them. Germline CDR1 reads SGHRS; CDR2 reads YFSETQ. The CDR3 is 15 residues long. This CDR3 is CASSLGYGSTDTQYF. CDR3 nucleotides: TGCGCCAGCAGCTTGGGCTACGGGAGCACAGATACGCAGTATTTT.

V and J are TRBV9 and TRBJ2-1; no firm D call. Looked up from germline, CDR1 is SGDLS and CDR2 is YYNGEE. The CDR3 spans 16 residues. V was clipped by 6 bases and J by 3 bases, with 19 bases between them. Here the CDR3 DNA reads TGTGCCAGCACCTCCGGAGCTGTGCCCGTCTACAATGAGCAGTTCTTC. It yields the protein CASTSGAVPVYNEQFF.

The chain joins TRBV4-1 to TRBJ2-7, with D unresolved. Per the germline V gene, CDR1 is MGHRA and CDR2 is YSYEKL. The CDR3 has 14 residues. Between the trimmed V and J ends, which lost 4 bases and 0 bases, there was a span of 10 bases. The CDR3 reads CASSPSVLSYEQYF. The CDR3 DNA reads TGCGCCAGCAGCCCGTCGGTCCTCTCCTACGAGCAGTACTTC.

This clonotype was found a few times. At one of its ends the junction is not consistent with the germline gene, which may arise from a read error. The CDR3 region has the DNA TGCGCCAGCAGCCAAGGGCCTGGGGAGCAGTTCTTC. Translation gives CASSQGPGEQFF. The V and J genes are TRBV3-1 and TRBJ2-1, with no clear D. The CDR3 extends over 12 amino acids. Germline CDR1 LGHDT, CDR2 YNNKEL (reference sequence).

The chain uses TRBV29-1 and TRBJ2-7, with D uncertain. The CDR3 runs to 12 residues. Germline V lookup: CDR1 SQVTM, CDR2 ANQGSEA. Trimming shortened V by 6 bases and J by 2 bases, and 11 bases separated the two germline ends. For the CDR3, the DNA is TGCAGCGTAGTATATAGACCCTACGAGCAGTACTTC. Its protein is CSVVYRPYEQYF.

V and J are TRBV28 and TRBJ1-3; D is possibly TRBD1 (5 bases). Looked up from germline, CDR1 is MDHEN and CDR2 is SYDVKM. V was pared by 3 bases and J by 2 bases, with 11 bases between. CDR3 length: 15 residues. The CDR3 here is CASSFGRGTGNTIYF. The CDR3, as DNA: TGTGCCAGCAGTTTTGGGAGGGGAACTGGAAACACCATATATTTT.

This clonotype was observed a few times. V is TRBV18 and J is TRBJ2-7; 9 bases map to TRBD2. The CDR3 runs 15 residues. With 3 bases clipped from V and 6 bases from J, the junction kept 9 bases outside the gene matches. Germline V gene sequence: CDR1 KGHSH, CDR2 LQKENI. CDR3 sequence (DNA): TGTGCCAGCTCACCCGTCGGCGGGAGGGGTGGCGAGCAGTACTTC. Its protein product is CASSPVGGRGGEQYF.

The chain is built from TRBV27 and TRBJ1-2; the match to TRBD1 covers 9 bases. The germline V gene encodes CDR1 MNHEY and CDR2 SMNVEV (reference sequence). The CDR3 has 14 amino acids. V trimming: 3 bases; J trimming: 8 bases; junction bases outside the gene matches: 7. CDR3 residues: CASSFGQGLGGYTF. CDR3 DNA: TGTGCCAGCAGTTTCGGACAGGGGTTAGGGGGCTACACCTTC.

The chain has TRBV9 and TRBJ1-2; D gene ambiguous. The CDR3 runs to 16 residues. The ends were cut back, 0 bases at V and 4 bases at J, with 16 bases in the middle. Germline V gene sequence: CDR1 SGDLS, CDR2 YYNGEE. The CDR3 protein is CASSVVSGVDTYGYTF. The CDR3 nucleotides are TGTGCCAGCAGCGTAGTATCAGGAGTTGATACCTATGGCTACACCTTC. Based on the CDR3 plus reference TRBV9 and TRBJ1-2, the full variable domain is DSGVTQTPKHLITATGQRVTLRCSPRSGDLSVYWYQQSLDQGLQFLIQYYNGEERAKGNILERFSAQQFPDLHSELNLSSLELGDSALYFCASSVVSGVDTYGYTFGSGTRLTVV.

This clonotype has just a few counts. The chain has TRBV4-3 and TRBJ1-5; 7 nucleotides line up with TRBD1. The CDR3 has 18 residues. With V trimmed by 4 bases and J by 2 bases, 14 bases remained unmatched. Germline loops: CDR1 LGHNA, CDR2 YSLEER. The CDR3 sequence: CASSPEKTHTGGNQPQHF. CDR3 nucleotide sequence: TGCGCCAGCAGCCCGGAAAAGACCCATACAGGGGGCAATCAGCCCCAGCATTTT.

Only a few counts were recorded for this clonotype. The CDR3 protein is CATSRDRGRTDTQYF. CDR3 coding DNA: TGTGCCACCAGCAGAGACAGGGGGCGTACAGATACGCAGTATTTT. The V call is TRBV15, the J call TRBJ2-3; 8 positions agree with TRBD1. The CDR3 is 15 amino acids. In germline, CDR1 is LNHNV, CDR2 YYDKDF (reference sequence). Germline trimming cut 0 bases from V and 3 bases from J; bases unmatched to any gene: 2. Complete variable domain (other parts from reference TRBV15 and TRBJ2-3): DAMVIQNPRYQVTQFGKPVTLSCSQTLNHNVMYWYQQKSSQAPKLLFHYYDKDFNNEADTPDNFQSRRPNTSFCFLDIRSPGLGDTAMYLCATSRDRGRTDTQYFGPGTRLTVL.

V usage is TRBV2 and J usage is TRBJ2-3, with unresolved D. Trimming stripped 2 bases from V and 6 bases from J, with 6 bases between. The CDR3 is 12 residues long. Germline V gene sequence: CDR1 SNHLY, CDR2 FYNNEI. The CDR3 spells CASSEWLDTQYF. The CDR3 bases are TGTGCCAGCAGTGAATGGTTGGATACGCAGTATTTT. Full variable domain (rest looked up from reference TRBV2 and TRBJ2-3): EPEVTQTPSHQVTQMGQEVILRCVPISNHLYFYWYRQILGQKVEFLVSFYNNEISEKSEIFDDQFSVERPDGSNFTLKIRSTKLEDSAMYFCASSEWLDTQYFGPGTRLTVL.

This clonotype was seen only a few times. This sequence joins TRBV20-1 and TRBJ2-3; D gene unclear. Trimming removed 3 bases from V and 6 bases from J, with 13 bases in between. The germline V gene encodes CDR1 DFQATT and CDR2 SNEGSKA (reference sequence). The CDR3 is 13 residues long. The CDR3 loop is CSARYQAGDTQYF. The CDR3 nucleotides are TGCAGTGCTAGGTACCAGGCTGGTGATACGCAGTATTTT.

The chain employs TRBV6-2 or TRBV6-3 and TRBJ1-2; D possibly corresponds to TRBD1 (5 bases). The length of the CDR3 is 12 residues. Germline V gives CDR1 MNHEY, CDR2 SVGEGT. V lost 6 bases to trimming and J lost 4 bases, with 9 bases between them. This CDR3 is CASSNQGYGYTF. The CDR3 nucleotides read TGTGCCAGCAGCAACCAGGGCTATGGCTACACCTTC.

This clonotype was seen a handful of times. This chain links TRBV5-1 with TRBJ1-1; 11 bases match TRBD1. Germline CDR1 is SGHRS and CDR2 is YFSETQ. The CDR3 has 15 residues. J gave up 4 bases and V 2 bases, and 4 bases lay outside the gene matches. The CDR3, as DNA: TGCGCCAGCAGCTTACGGGGACAGGGGGGCACTGAAGCTTTCTTT. Protein sequence: CASSLRGQGGTEAFF.

This clonotype was counted a few times. The chain joins TRBV9 to TRBJ2-7; D is unresolved. Looked up from germline, CDR1 is SGDLS and CDR2 is YYNGEE. The CDR3 spans 14 residues. Trimming shortened V by 4 bases and J by 6 bases, and 17 bases separated the two germline ends. In nucleotides, the CDR3 is TGTGCCAGCAGCCTGCACCCCACCCCGGGCGAGCAGTACTTC. Translated, it gives CASSLHPTPGEQYF.

This clonotype was observed a handful of times. The rearrangement uses TRBV7-6 and TRBJ1-3, with D unclear. This CDR3 contains 16 residues. The V end was cut by 1 base, the J end by 4 bases, with 14 bases between. The germline gives CDR1 SGHVS, CDR2 FNYEAQ. The CDR3 nucleotides are TGTGCCAGCAGCTTAGGTAAAGGCGCTGTAGGAAACACCATATATTTT. This encodes CASSLGKGAVGNTIYF. Variable domain in full (rest from reference TRBV7-6 and TRBJ1-3): GAGVSQSPRYKVTKRGQDVALRCDPISGHVSLYWYRQALGQGPEFLTYFNYEAQQDKSGLPNDRFSAERPEGSISTLTIQRTEQRDSAMYRCASSLGKGAVGNTIYFGEGSWLTVV.

In its sample, this clonotype was seen a few times. The chain recombines TRBV29-1 with TRBJ2-5; TRBD1 agrees at 10 bases. The V gene's germline CDR1 is SQVTM and CDR2 ANQGSEA. The CDR3 is 14 amino acids. With V trimmed by 3 bases and J by 4 bases, 5 bases remained unmatched. This CDR3 reads CSVDVTGGSETQYF. The CDR3 bases are TGCAGCGTTGATGTGACAGGGGGCTCAGAGACCCAGTACTTC.

This clonotype has more than one count but fewer than ten. V gene TRBV6-1 combines with J gene TRBJ2-7, with 12 bases matching TRBD2. Losses at the gene ends were 6 bases for V and 2 bases for J; bases not matched to a gene: 11. CDR3 size: 17 residues. Per the germline V gene, CDR1 is MNHNS and CDR2 is SASEGT. The CDR3, as DNA: TGTGCCAGCAGCCCCGCCGGGACTAGCGGGCCAGCCTACGAGCAGTACTTC. Amino acids: CASSPAGTSGPAYEQYF.

This clonotype showed up just a few times. This chain links TRBV25-1 with TRBJ1-4; the D gene is possibly TRBD1 (6 bases). The germline V and J ends were trimmed by 2 bases and 5 bases, with 15 bases remaining between them. Germline V gene data show CDR1 as MGHDK and CDR2 as SYGVNS. The CDR3 length is 16 residues. The CDR3 sequence is CASSEGGAIRNEKLFF. Here the CDR3 DNA reads TGTGCCAGCAGTGAAGGGGGGGCAATACGGAATGAAAAACTGTTTTTT. The whole variable domain, remainder taken from reference TRBV25-1 and TRBJ1-4, is EADIYQTPRYLVIGTGKKITLECSQTMGHDKMYWYQQDPGMELHLIHYSYGVNSTEKGDLSSESTVSRIRTEHFPLTLESARPSHTSQYLCASSEGGAIRNEKLFFGSGTQLSVL.

The chain employs TRBV27 and TRBJ2-1; D may be TRBD2 (7 bases). Germline CDR1 and CDR2: MNHEY and SMNVEV (reference sequence). With 0 bases removed from V and 4 bases from J, the gap between germline ends came to 16 bases. The CDR3 spans 17 residues. This CDR3 reads CASSLSRGGAIYNEQFF. The CDR3 coding sequence is TGTGCCAGCAGTTTATCGAGGGGGGGGGCCATTTACAATGAGCAGTTCTTC.

The CDR3 is CASSPRGGGAGDTQYF. Written as DNA, the CDR3 is TGTGCCAGCAGCCCACGAGGTGGGGGGGCAGGAGATACGCAGTATTTT. V and J are TRBV9 and TRBJ2-3, with D possibly TRBD2 on 7 matching bases. With 4 bases removed from V and 5 bases from J, the gap between germline ends came to 20 bases. This CDR3 is 16 amino acids long. The V gene's germline CDR1 is SGDLS and CDR2 YYNGEE.

The chain uses TRBV20-1 and TRBJ1-2; no clear D gene. From germline, CDR1 is DFQATT and CDR2 SNEGSKA (reference sequence). V dropped 1 base and J dropped 3 bases, with 3 bases sitting between them. This CDR3 is 11 amino acids long. CDR3 in DNA: TGCAGTGCTAGAGTATACTATGGCTACACCTTC. Translating it yields CSARVYYGYTF.

The rearrangement links TRBV20-1 to TRBJ2-7; D possibly uses TRBD1 or TRBD2 (6 bases each). CDR1 is DFQATT and CDR2 is SNEGSKA in the germline V gene (reference sequence). Trimming stripped 5 bases from V and 0 bases from J, with 20 bases between. The CDR3 runs to 16 residues. The CDR3 bases are TGCAGTGCTCTAGGGGAAGGGGGGCTTCCCTCCTACGAGCAGTACTTC. Amino acid sequence: CSALGEGGLPSYEQYF.